Listed here are 12 T cell receptor beta chains from one sample, sequenced in a study of blood T cell repertoires in COVID-19. TCRdb keeps only in-frame clones here, not all; method: immunoSEQ multiplex PCR. The table shows a few hundred thousand clones, with 75% to 90% occurring only once. Sequencing used peripheral blood. The receptors here all came from a woman in her forties or fifties with COVID-19, enrolled during active disease.

The chain employs TRBV11-2 and TRBJ1-4; 10 bases agree with TRBD1. Germline values: CDR1 SGHAT, CDR2 FQNNGV. This CDR3 is 14 amino acids long. The V gene end was trimmed by 5 bases and the J gene end by 8 bases; junction bases not matched to a gene: 5. CDR3 in amino acids: CASSPGQGNEKLFF. In nucleotides, the CDR3 is TGTGCCAGCAGCCCGGGACAGGGGAACGAAAAACTGTTTTTT.

The J gene is TRBJ1-4, the V gene TRBV4-2; TRBD1 matches at 8 bases. Germline V gene data show CDR1 as LGHNA and CDR2 as YNFKEQ. The CDR3 sequence is 19 residues long. Germline trimming cut 5 bases from V and 4 bases from J; bases unmatched to any gene: 18. The CDR3 spells CASSKGQGDFNLGNEKLFF. As DNA, the CDR3 is TGTGCCAGCAGCAAAGGACAGGGAGACTTTAACCTTGGTAATGAAAAACTGTTTTTT.

V gene TRBV6-5 combines with J gene TRBJ1-1, with 7 bases aligning to TRBD1. Trimming took 4 bases from V and 0 from J; bases not matched to a gene: 2. Germline V CDR1 and CDR2: MNHEY, SVGAGI. The CDR3 loop spans 14 amino acids. The CDR3 DNA sequence: TGTGCCAGCAGTTTCAGGGGGGTGAACACTGAAGCTTTCTTT. Encoded protein: CASSFRGVNTEAFF.

The gene calls are TRBV4-3 and TRBJ2-5; 8 bases map to TRBD2. Trimming cost V 1 base and J 6 bases; bases outside gene matches: 10. CDR1 and CDR2 from the germline V gene are LGHNA and YSLEER. CDR3 length: 16 amino acids. The CDR3 DNA reads as TGCGCCAGCAGCCAAGGAGAAAGCGGGAGCACGAAGACCCAGTACTTC. Its protein is CASSQGESGSTKTQYF.

This sequence joins TRBV6-5 and TRBJ2-7, with 7 bases that match TRBD1. Germline values: CDR1 MNHEY, CDR2 SVGAGI. This CDR3 is built from 16 residues. The V and J ends lost 1 base and 3 bases, in that order; junction bases with no gene match: 9. CDR3 sequence (DNA): TGTGCCAGCAGTTACTTTCACAGGGGTTTGGGCTACGAGCAGTACTTC. This gives the protein CASSYFHRGLGYEQYF.

This chain connects TRBV11-2 to TRBJ2-3; weak D call: TRBD1 (5 bases). Trimming removed 1 base at V and 4 bases at J, with 9 bases between. This CDR3 is 14 amino acids long. Germline V CDR1 and CDR2: SGHAT, FQNNGV. Here the CDR3 reads CASSLARVADTQYF. In nucleotides, the CDR3 is TGTGCCAGCAGCTTAGCCAGGGTAGCAGATACGCAGTATTTT.

This clone was detected once. The chain links TRBV3-1 (or the pseudogene TRBV3-2) to TRBJ2-3, with TRBD2 matching 11 bases. V lost 2 bases and J lost 4; bases outside the gene matches: 5. Germline V gene sequence: CDR1 LGHDT, CDR2 YNNKEL (reference sequence). This CDR3 has 16 residues. Written as DNA, the CDR3 is TGTGCCAGCAGCCAAATTTCTAGCGGGAGGTCAGATACGCAGTATTTT. It yields the protein CASSQISSGRSDTQYF.

The V gene is TRBV6-5, the J gene TRBJ1-2; D is perhaps TRBD1 (5 bases). The CDR3 runs to 13 residues. Trimming pared 2 bases from V and 2 bases from J, leaving 6 bases between. Germline-derived CDR1 and CDR2 are MNHEY and SVGAGI. CDR3 amino acids: CASSYGGNYGYTF. CDR3 DNA sequence: TGTGCCAGCAGTTACGGGGGGAACTATGGCTACACCTTC.

This clone was seen a single time. This sequence joins TRBV7-9 and TRBJ1-2; D is unclear. CDR1 is SEHNR, CDR2 FQNEAQ, per germline (reference sequence). This CDR3 comprises 14 residues. Between the trimmed V and J ends, which lost 1 base and 0 bases, there was a span of 6 bases. The CDR3 loop is CASSLELTNYGYTF. CDR3 in DNA: TGTGCCAGCAGCTTAGAACTTACTAACTATGGCTACACCTTC.

This clone showed up just once. In DNA, the CDR3 is TGTGCCAGCAGCGAAACCGGGACAGGGCTTTACGAGCAGTACTTC. It specifies CASSETGTGLYEQYF. The chain combines TRBV11-2 with TRBJ2-7, with 9 nucleotides matching TRBD1. CDR1 SGHAT and CDR2 FQNNGV come from the germline V gene. The CDR3 extends over 15 amino acids. V lost 5 bases and J lost 4; bases outside the gene matches: 9.

The gene calls are TRBV27 and TRBJ2-7, with D perhaps TRBD1 (5 bases). V gave up 2 bases and J gave up 3 bases, with 11 bases separating them. The V gene's germline CDR1 is MNHEY and CDR2 SMNVEV (reference sequence). This CDR3 contains 14 residues. The CDR3 spells CASSLAGSIYEQYF. CDR3 bases: TGTGCCAGCAGTTTAGCAGGGTCAATCTACGAGCAGTACTTC.

The V call is TRBV6-5, the J call TRBJ2-3; maybe TRBD2 (5 bases). The V gene lost 6 bases and the J gene lost 3 bases, with 16 bases spanning the gap. The CDR3 covers 15 residues. Germline CDR1 and CDR2: MNHEY and SVGAGI. The CDR3 loop reads CASRRRATSTDTQYF. In nucleotides, the CDR3 is TGTGCCAGCAGACGGCGGGCCACTAGTACAGATACGCAGTATTTT.